This T cell receptor beta chain is from a study of response to subunit inactivated influenza vaccine. Study-level findings and limits: T cells newly recruited by each seasonal influenza vaccination are few, the authors suggested.

TCRdb ran MiXCR on the RT-PCR reads and lists one entry per CDR3 protein. This sample carries fewer than 350,000 distinct CDR3 sequences, about a fifth of them seen once, and the ten largest clones take 10%. A word on this clonotype: Its specificity is not known.

The V segment lost 2 bases and the J segment 3 bases; nucleotides outside the gene matches: 7. Germline V lookup: CDR1 GTSNPN, CDR2 SVGIG (reference sequence). The CDR3 has 16 amino acids. This material consisted of PBMCs from blood, taken approximately 20 months after vaccination. This receptor was obtained from a man between 50 and 75 years old who received an inactivated influenza vaccine. V and J are TRBV30 and TRBJ1-6, with 7 bases lining up with TRBD1. The chain's CDR3 is CAWSREGASYNSPLHF. In DNA, the CDR3 is TGTGCCTGGAGTCGAGAGGGGGCCAGCTATAATTCACCCCTCCACTTT. The full variable domain, with the rest looked up from reference TRBV30 and TRBJ1-6, is SQTIHQWPATLVQPVGSPLSLECTVEGTSNPNLYWYRQAAGRGLQLLFYSVGIGQISSEVPQNLSASRPQDRQFILSSKKLLLSDSGFYLCAWSREGASYNSPLHFGNGTRLTVT.